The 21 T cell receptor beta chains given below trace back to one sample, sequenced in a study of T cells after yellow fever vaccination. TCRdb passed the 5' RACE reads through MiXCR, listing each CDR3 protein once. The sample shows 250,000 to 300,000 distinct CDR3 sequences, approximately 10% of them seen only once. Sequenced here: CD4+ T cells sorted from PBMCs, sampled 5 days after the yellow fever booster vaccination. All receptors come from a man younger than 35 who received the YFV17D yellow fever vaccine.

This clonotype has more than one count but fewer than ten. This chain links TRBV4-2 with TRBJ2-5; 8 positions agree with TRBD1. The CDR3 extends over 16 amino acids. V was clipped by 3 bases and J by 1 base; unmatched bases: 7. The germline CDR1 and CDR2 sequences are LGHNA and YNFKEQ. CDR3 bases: TGTGCCAGCAGCCATCCCACTGGGACAGGCCAAGAGACCCAGTACTTC. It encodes CASSHPTGTGQETQYF.

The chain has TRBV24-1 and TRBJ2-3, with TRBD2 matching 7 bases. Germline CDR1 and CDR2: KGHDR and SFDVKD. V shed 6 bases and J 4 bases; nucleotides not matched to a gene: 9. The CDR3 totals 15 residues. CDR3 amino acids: CATSRGGDRADTQYF. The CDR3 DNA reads TGTGCCACCAGTCGGGGAGGGGATCGGGCAGATACGCAGTATTTT.

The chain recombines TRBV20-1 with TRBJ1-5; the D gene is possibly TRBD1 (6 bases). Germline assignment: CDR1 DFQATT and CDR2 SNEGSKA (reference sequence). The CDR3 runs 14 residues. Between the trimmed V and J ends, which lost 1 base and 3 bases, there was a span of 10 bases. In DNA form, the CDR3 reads TGCAGTGCTAGAGGGACAGCAAACAATCAGCCCCAGCATTTT. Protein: CSARGTANNQPQHF.

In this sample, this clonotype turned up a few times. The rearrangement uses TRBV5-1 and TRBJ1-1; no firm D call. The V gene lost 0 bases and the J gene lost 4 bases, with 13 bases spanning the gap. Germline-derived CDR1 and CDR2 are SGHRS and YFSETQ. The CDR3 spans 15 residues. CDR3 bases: TGCGCCAGCAGCTTGGCCGGTCAGGCAGGCACTGAAGCTTTCTTT. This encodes CASSLAGQAGTEAFF.

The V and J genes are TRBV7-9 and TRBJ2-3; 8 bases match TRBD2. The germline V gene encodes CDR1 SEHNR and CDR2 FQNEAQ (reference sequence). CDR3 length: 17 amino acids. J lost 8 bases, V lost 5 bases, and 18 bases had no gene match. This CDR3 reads CASSPRGAYKVQSTQYF. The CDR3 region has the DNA TGTGCCAGCAGCCCGCGGGGGGCTTACAAAGTACAGAGTACGCAGTATTTT.

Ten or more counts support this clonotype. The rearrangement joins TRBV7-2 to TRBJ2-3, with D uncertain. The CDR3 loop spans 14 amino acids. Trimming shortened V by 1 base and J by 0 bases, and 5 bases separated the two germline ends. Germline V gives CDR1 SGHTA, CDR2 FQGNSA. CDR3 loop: CASSLGHSTDTQYF. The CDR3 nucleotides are TGTGCCAGCAGCTTAGGTCACAGCACAGATACGCAGTATTTT.

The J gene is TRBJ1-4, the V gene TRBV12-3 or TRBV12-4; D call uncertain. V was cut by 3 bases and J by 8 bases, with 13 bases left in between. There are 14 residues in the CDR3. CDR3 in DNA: TGTGCCAGCAGTTTTTCTCAGCTGAGGGAAAAACTGTTTTTT. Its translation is CASSFSQLREKLFF.

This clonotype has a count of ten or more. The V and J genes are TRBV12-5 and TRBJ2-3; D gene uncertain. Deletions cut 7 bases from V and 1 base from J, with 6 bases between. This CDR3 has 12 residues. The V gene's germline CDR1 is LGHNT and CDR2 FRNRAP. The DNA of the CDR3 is TGTGCTAGTGTCCGGGGCACAGATACGCAGTATTTT. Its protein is CASVRGTDTQYF. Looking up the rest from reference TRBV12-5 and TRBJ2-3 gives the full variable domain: DARVTQTPRHKVTEMGQEVTMRCQPILGHNTVFWYRQTMMQGLELLAYFRNRAPLDDSGMPKDRFSAEMPDATLATLKIQPSEPRDSAVYFCASVRGTDTQYFGPGTRLTVL.

The CDR3 is CASNPGGSKNIQYF. The CDR3 DNA reads as TGTGCCAGCAACCCGGGGGGATCCAAAAACATTCAGTACTTC. This chain joins TRBV28 and TRBJ2-4; 7 bases line up with TRBD2. Germline V lookup: CDR1 MDHEN, CDR2 SYDVKM. Trimming removed 7 bases from V and 2 bases from J; junction bases left unmatched: 5. CDR3 length equals 14 residues.

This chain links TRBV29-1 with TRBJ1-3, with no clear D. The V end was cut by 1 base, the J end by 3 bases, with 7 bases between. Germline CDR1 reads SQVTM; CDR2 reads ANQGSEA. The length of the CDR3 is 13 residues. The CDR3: CSVEVAIGNTIYF. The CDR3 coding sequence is TGCAGCGTTGAAGTAGCTATTGGAAACACCATATATTTT.

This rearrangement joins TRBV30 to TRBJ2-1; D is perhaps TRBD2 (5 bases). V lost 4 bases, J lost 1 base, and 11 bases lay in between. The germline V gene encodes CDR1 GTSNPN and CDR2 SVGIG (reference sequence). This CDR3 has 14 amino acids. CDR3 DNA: TGTGCCTGGACCCCCCGGGGTTCCTACAATGAGCAGTTCTTC. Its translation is CAWTPRGSYNEQFF.

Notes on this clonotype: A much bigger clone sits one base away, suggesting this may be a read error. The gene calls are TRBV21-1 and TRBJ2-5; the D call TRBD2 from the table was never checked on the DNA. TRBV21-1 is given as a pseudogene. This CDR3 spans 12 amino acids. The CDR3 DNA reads TGTGCCACCACGGCCCGCCAAGAGACCCAGTACTTC. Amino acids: CATTARQETQYF.

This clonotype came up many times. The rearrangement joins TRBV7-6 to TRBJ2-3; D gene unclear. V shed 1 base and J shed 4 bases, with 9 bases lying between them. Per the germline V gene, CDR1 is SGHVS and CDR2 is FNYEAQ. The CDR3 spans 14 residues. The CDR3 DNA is TGTGCCAGCAGCTTAGACGCGACGGCAGATACGCAGTATTTT. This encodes CASSLDATADTQYF.

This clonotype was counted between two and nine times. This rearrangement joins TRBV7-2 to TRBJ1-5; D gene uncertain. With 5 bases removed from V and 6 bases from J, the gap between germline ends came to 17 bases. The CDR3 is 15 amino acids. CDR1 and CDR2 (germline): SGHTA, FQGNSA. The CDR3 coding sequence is TGTGCCAGCAGCAGAGAAAGGGTATCAGGTCAGCCCCAGCATTTT. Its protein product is CASSRERVSGQPQHF. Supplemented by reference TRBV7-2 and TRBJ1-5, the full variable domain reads GAGVSQSPSNKVTEKGKDVELRCDPISGHTALYWYRQSLGQGLEFLIYFQGNSAPDKSGLPSDRFSAERTGGSVSTLTIQRTQQEDSAVYLCASSRERVSGQPQHFGDGTRLSIL.

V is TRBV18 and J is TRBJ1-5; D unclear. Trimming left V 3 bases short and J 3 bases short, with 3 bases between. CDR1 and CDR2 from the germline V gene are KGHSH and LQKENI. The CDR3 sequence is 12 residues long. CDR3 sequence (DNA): TGTGCCAGCTCACCGTACAATCAGCCCCAGCATTTT. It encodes CASSPYNQPQHF.

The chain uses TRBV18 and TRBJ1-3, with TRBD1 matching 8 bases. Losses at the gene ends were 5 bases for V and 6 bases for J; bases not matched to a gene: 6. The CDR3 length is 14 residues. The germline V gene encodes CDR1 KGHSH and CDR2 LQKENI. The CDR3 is CASSNQGAENTIYF. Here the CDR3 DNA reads TGTGCCAGCTCAAATCAGGGGGCAGAAAACACCATATATTTT. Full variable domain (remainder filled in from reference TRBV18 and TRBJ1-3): NAGVMQNPRHLVRRRGQEARLRCSPMKGHSHVYWYRQLPEEGLKFMVYLQKENIIDESGMPKERFSAEFPKEGPSILRIQQVVRGDSAAYFCASSNQGAENTIYFGEGSWLTVV.

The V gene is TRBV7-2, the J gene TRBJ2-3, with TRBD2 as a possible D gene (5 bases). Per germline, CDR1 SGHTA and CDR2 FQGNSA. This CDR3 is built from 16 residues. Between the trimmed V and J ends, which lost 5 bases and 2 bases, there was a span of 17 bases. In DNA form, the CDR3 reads TGTGCCAGCAGCCCGACCGGGCGGCGGGCCACAGATACGCAGTATTTT. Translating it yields CASSPTGRRATDTQYF.

The CDR3 loop is CASSNSPGQSSPLHF. The CDR3, as DNA: TGCGCCAGCAGCAATTCGCCGGGACAGTCTTCACCCCTCCACTTT. J is TRBJ1-6 and V is TRBV5-1, with 7 bases that match TRBD1. Looked up from germline, CDR1 is SGHRS and CDR2 is YFSETQ. Losses at the gene ends were 4 bases for V and 9 bases for J; bases not matched to a gene: 10. The CDR3 is 15 residues long.

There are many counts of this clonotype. The chain's CDR3 is CASSLHTDTQYF. The CDR3 bases are TGCGCCAGCAGCTTGCATACAGATACGCAGTATTTT. The J gene is TRBJ2-3, the V gene TRBV5-1; the D is unclear. V was cut by 1 base and J by 3 bases, with 3 bases left in between. Germline loops: CDR1 SGHRS, CDR2 YFSETQ. The CDR3 has 12 amino acids.

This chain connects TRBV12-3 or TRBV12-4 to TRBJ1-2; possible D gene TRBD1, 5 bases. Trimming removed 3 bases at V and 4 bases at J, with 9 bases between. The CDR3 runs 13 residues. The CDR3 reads CASSFSDSYGYTF. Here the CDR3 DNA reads TGTGCCAGCAGTTTTAGTGACAGCTATGGCTACACCTTC.

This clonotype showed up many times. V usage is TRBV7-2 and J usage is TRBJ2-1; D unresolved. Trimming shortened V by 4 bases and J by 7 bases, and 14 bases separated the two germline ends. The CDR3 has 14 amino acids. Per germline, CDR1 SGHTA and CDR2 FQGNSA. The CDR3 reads CASSSSPLGNEQFF. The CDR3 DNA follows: TGTGCCAGCAGCTCCTCCCCGCTAGGAAATGAGCAGTTCTTC.